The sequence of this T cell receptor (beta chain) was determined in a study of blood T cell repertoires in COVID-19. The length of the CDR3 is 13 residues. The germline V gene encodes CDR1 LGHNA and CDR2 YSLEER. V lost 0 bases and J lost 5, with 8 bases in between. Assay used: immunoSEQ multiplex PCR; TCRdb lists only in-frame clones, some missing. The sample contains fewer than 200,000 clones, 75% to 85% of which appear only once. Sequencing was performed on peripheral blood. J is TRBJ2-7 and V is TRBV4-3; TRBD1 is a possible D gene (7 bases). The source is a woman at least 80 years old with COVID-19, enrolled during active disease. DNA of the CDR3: TGCGCCAGCAGCCAAGACAGGGGGGACGAGCAGTACTTC. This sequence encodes CASSQDRGDEQYF.